Only a few counts were recorded for the clone carrying this T cell receptor (beta chain). Its antigen remains unknown. The record originates from a study of beta chain features in type 1 diabetes. Study findings and constraints: The naive, central memory and Treg TCRB repertoires of patients appeared to be more similar to one another than those of healthy donors. Shortening that was moderate but significant affected the TCRB CDR3s of Type 1 diabetes patients in all four CD4+ subsets.

Sorting gave populations that all exceeded 98% purity. The study reverse transcribed the entire isolated RNA, so it sequenced expressed TCRB transcripts. The assay was immunoSEQ multiplex PCR, and TCRdb's table has in-frame clones only and misses some. The sample holds hundreds of thousands of clones, 10% to 15% seen once. Sequencing used naive CD4+ T cells from blood. The sequence was obtained from a woman aged 18-29 years with type 1 diabetes.

The CDR3 region is CASSQRAGGLYQETQYF. The CDR3 nucleotides are TGTGCCAGCAGCCAGCGGGCAGGGGGACTGTACCAAGAGACCCAGTACTTC. This chain uses TRBV14 with TRBJ2-5; the D gene is possibly TRBD1 (7 bases). Looked up from germline, CDR1 is SGHDN and CDR2 is FVKESK. Trimming took 3 bases from V and 0 from J, leaving 17 bases between them. This CDR3 has 17 residues.